Here is one TCR beta chain with its context. Its target is not known. The sample comes from a study of CD8+CD57+ T cells in acquired aplastic anemia. For the study at large: DNA recovered from sorted CD4+ and CD8+ cells had a mean of approximately 3.4 ug. Whole-study findings and limits: The CD8+ Simpson's diversity of patients and controls was not significantly different. Patients had approximately 30 CD8+ CDR3 sequences in common with controls (the shared set).

Genomic DNA provided the template from which TCR beta VDJ and CDR3 profiles were obtained. TCRdb recomputed calls from the reads with MiXCR, one row per CDR3 protein. The table has roughly 180,000 distinct CDR3 sequences, roughly 64% seen once. The V end was cut by 4 bases, the J end by 4 bases, with 14 bases between. The CDR3 totals 14 residues. Germline V lookup: CDR1 SGHRS, CDR2 YFSETQ. V is TRBV5-1 and J is TRBJ1-2, with D possibly being TRBD1 (5 bases). Sequenced input: sorted CD4+, CD8+, or CD8+CD57+ T cells (not recorded which) from PBMCs. This receptor was taken from a human donor with severe aplastic anemia or a healthy control (not recorded which). The CDR3 loop reads CASSLSGLGYGYTF. CDR3 bases: TGCGCCAGCAGCCTTTCGGGGCTAGGCTATGGCTACACCTTC.